The entry that follows covers one TCR beta chain sequence. Its antigen remains unknown. A read error may account for a junction end that differs from germline. This CDR3 is built from 12 residues. Germline assignment: CDR1 SNHLY and CDR2 FYNNEI. The data stem from a study of graft-versus-host responses after intestinal transplantation. Study-wide background: Transplant recipients had multivisceral, liver-intestinal, or isolated intestinal grafts.

General observations from the study: The authors found GvH clones in recipient marrow, some appearing first in ileum or blood. Elevated graft-versus-host to host-versus-graft clonal ratios in allografts were recorded for patients with graft-donor T cell macrochimerism.

TCRdb's table, derived via immunoSEQ multiplex PCR, lists solely in-frame clones and lacks some. The sample has some 90,000 clones, 75% to 90% seen once. The sequencing used unstimulated CD4+ T cells sorted from spleen or lymph node cells, collected before intestinal transplant. The chain recombines TRBV2 with TRBJ2-3; 9 bases fit TRBD2. The TCR comes from a human donor who received an intestinal transplant. The CDR3 coding sequence is TGTGCCAGCATCCTCTCGGGCGGCGGGGGGGATTTT. Residues: CASILSGGGGDF.